This TCR beta chain was sequenced for a study of beta chain features in type 1 diabetes. CDR1 and CDR2 (germline): SGHTS, YDEGEE. The CDR3 is 15 amino acids. V was trimmed by 0 bases and J by 8 bases, leaving 17 bases between them. The authors reverse transcribed all of the isolated RNA, so sequencing captured expressed TCRB transcripts. Profiling relied on immunoSEQ multiplex PCR, and the TCRdb table lists in-frame clones only, not all of them. The sample contains 140,000 to 150,000 clones, roughly a tenth of which appear only once. It was via CD45RO/CCR7/CD25/CD127/CD95/CD27 that CD4+ naive, central memory, regulatory and stem cell-like memory cells were sorted.

Sequenced material: naive CD4+ T cells from blood. This sequence joins TRBV5-8 and TRBJ1-2; maybe TRBD1 (5 bases). The sequence came from a man aged 18 to 30 in good health. CDR3 bases: TGTGCCAGCAGCTTGGAACGGTTAGGGGCGCCCGGCTACACCTTC. Its protein product is CASSLERLGAPGYTF.